Below are 26 T cell receptor beta chains sequenced from a single sample in a study of blood T cell repertoires in COVID-19. Clones were sequenced by immunoSEQ multiplex PCR, and TCRdb holds only the in-frame ones, with some missing. This sample has 200,000 to 250,000 clones, with 80% to 90% found just once. The specimen was peripheral blood. The receptors here all came from a young man with active or convalescent COVID-19.

The chain joins TRBV7-9 to TRBJ1-6; a weak D match, TRBD1 (5 bases). CDR1 SEHNR and CDR2 FQNEAQ come from the germline V gene (reference sequence). CDR3 length: 15 amino acids. V was trimmed by 4 bases and J by 8 bases, leaving 15 bases between them. In DNA form, the CDR3 reads TGTGCCAGCAGCTCCACCGGGACTGTAGATTCACCCCTCCACTTT. This encodes CASSSTGTVDSPLHF.

The rearrangement uses TRBV3-1 (or the pseudogene TRBV3-2) and TRBJ2-7; weak D call: TRBD1 (5 bases). This CDR3 contains 16 residues. V lost 0 bases, J lost 3 bases, and 15 bases lay in between. Germline V gives CDR1 LGHDT, CDR2 YNNKEL (reference sequence). The CDR3 spells CASSQDRGQIFYEQYF. The CDR3 nucleotides read TGTGCCAGCAGCCAAGATAGGGGTCAGATCTTCTACGAGCAGTACTTC.

The chain employs TRBV6-5 and TRBJ1-1; D is ambiguous. This CDR3 is 12 amino acids long. CDR1 is MNHEY, CDR2 SVGAGI, per germline. The germline V and J ends were trimmed by 5 bases and 3 bases, with 7 bases remaining between them. The CDR3 DNA sequence: TGTGCCAGCAGTCGCGGAGACACTGAAGCTTTCTTT. Its translation is CASSRGDTEAFF.

This rearrangement joins TRBV30 to TRBJ1-1; tentatively, D is TRBD1 (6 bases). The CDR3 has 13 residues. The germline gives CDR1 GTSNPN, CDR2 SVGIG (reference sequence). The V end lost 5 bases, the J end lost 1 base, and 11 bases lay between the germline ends. DNA for the CDR3: TGTGCCTGGGCGCGGACAGCGAACACTGAAGCTTTCTTT. Its protein product is CAWARTANTEAFF.

J is TRBJ2-3 and V is TRBV6-4; a weak D match, TRBD2 (5 bases). CDR1 MRHNA and CDR2 SNTAGT come from the germline V gene. The germline V and J ends were trimmed by 2 bases and 6 bases, with 9 bases remaining between them. This CDR3 spans 13 amino acids. The CDR3 region has the DNA TGTGCCAGCAGTGACGGGGAGAGGGATACGCAGTATTTT. Protein sequence: CASSDGERDTQYF.

CDR3 DNA: TGTGCCACCGCGGAGGGGGCCTATGGCTACACCTTC. Translating gives CATAEGAYGYTF. The J gene is TRBJ1-2, the V gene TRBV10-3; 7 bases are a match to TRBD1. This CDR3 is built from 12 residues. In germline, CDR1 is ENHRY, CDR2 SYGVKD. The V and J ends lost 10 bases and 4 bases, in that order; junction bases with no gene match: 6.

In its sample, this clone was seen a few times. The chain has TRBV27 and TRBJ1-5; 10 bases are a match to TRBD1. In germline, CDR1 is MNHEY, CDR2 SMNVEV (reference sequence). V shed 4 bases, J shed 2 bases, and the junction held 14 bases outside the gene matches. The CDR3 spans 19 residues. CDR3: CASSYYGTGVLGGNQPQHF. The DNA for the CDR3 is TGTGCCAGCAGTTATTACGGGACAGGGGTCCTCGGGGGCAATCAGCCCCAGCATTTT.

The chain is built from TRBV6-5 and TRBJ2-7, with D possibly being TRBD1 (6 bases). V was trimmed by 6 bases and J by 0 bases, leaving 12 bases between them. CDR1 is MNHEY and CDR2 is SVGAGI in the germline V gene. The CDR3 covers 14 residues. The CDR3, as DNA: TGTGCCAGCAGAACGACAGGTCCCTCCTACGAGCAGTACTTC. Translating gives CASRTTGPSYEQYF.

The table lists this clone with a few counts. The rearrangement uses TRBV6-5 and TRBJ2-5, with 10 bases aligning to TRBD2. The CDR3 runs 14 residues. V shed 5 bases and J 3 bases; nucleotides not matched to a gene: 3. Looked up from germline, CDR1 is MNHEY and CDR2 is SVGAGI. The CDR3 reads CASSRTSGKETQYF. In DNA form, the CDR3 reads TGTGCCAGCAGTAGGACTAGCGGAAAAGAGACCCAGTACTTC.

The rearrangement uses TRBV28 and TRBJ1-1; TRBD1 matches 10 bases. V gave up 5 bases and J gave up 5 bases; unmatched junction bases: 8. This CDR3 contains 15 residues. CDR1 MDHEN and CDR2 SYDVKM come from the germline V gene. CDR3 amino acids: CASSPPGQGFTEAFF. The DNA of the CDR3 is TGTGCCAGCAGTCCCCCGGGACAGGGGTTTACTGAAGCTTTCTTT.

Only a few counts were recorded for this clone. The CDR3 DNA is TGTGCCACCAGCAGAGCGGCAGGCCCTGGTTATAATTCACCCCTCCACTTT. Residues: CATSRAAGPGYNSPLHF. The V call is TRBV15, the J call TRBJ1-6; D is ambiguous. The CDR3 has 17 amino acids. Trimming removed 1 base from V and 4 bases from J, with 14 bases in between. The germline V gene encodes CDR1 LNHNV and CDR2 YYDKDF (reference sequence).

The genes are TRBV5-1 and TRBJ2-5, with D unresolved. The V gene's germline CDR1 is SGHRS and CDR2 YFSETQ. This CDR3 is built from 13 residues. Trimming shortened V by 1 base and J by 2 bases, and 6 bases separated the two germline ends. CDR3 residues: CASSLFRQETQYF. CDR3 bases: TGCGCCAGCAGCTTGTTCAGACAAGAGACCCAGTACTTC.

The rearrangement joins TRBV27 to TRBJ1-6; D is ambiguous. CDR1 and CDR2 (germline): MNHEY, SMNVEV (reference sequence). The CDR3 length is 14 residues. Trimming took off 3 bases at V and 7 bases at J, with 10 bases between the two ends. The CDR3 nucleotides read TGTGCCAGCAGTTTCTCCACGGAGAATTCACCCCTCCACTTT. Protein product: CASSFSTENSPLHF.

The rearrangement uses TRBV5-1 and TRBJ2-1, with D hard to call. The CDR3 consists of 14 residues. V lost 0 bases to trimming and J lost 6 bases, with 10 bases between them. CDR1 is SGHRS and CDR2 is YFSETQ in the germline V gene. The CDR3 loop reads CASSLVAAPNEQFF. In DNA form, the CDR3 reads TGCGCCAGCAGCTTGGTTGCGGCCCCCAATGAGCAGTTCTTC.

The rearrangement links TRBV3-1 (or the pseudogene TRBV3-2) to TRBJ1-6; no clear D gene. The V end lost 4 bases, the J end lost 6 bases, and 10 bases lay between the germline ends. The CDR3 consists of 14 residues. Germline assignment: CDR1 LGHDT and CDR2 YNNKEL (reference sequence). The CDR3 coding sequence is TGTGCCAGCAGCCCTAAAAGAGCTAATTCACCCCTCCACTTT. It codes for CASSPKRANSPLHF.

The chain has TRBV19 and TRBJ1-2; 7 bases line up with TRBD1. This CDR3 comprises 16 residues. The germline V gene encodes CDR1 LNHDA and CDR2 SQIVND (reference sequence). V lost 7 bases, J lost 4 bases, and 15 bases stayed unmatched. The CDR3 DNA sequence: TGTGCCAGTACCTCAGGAGTTAGTTACAGGGGCTATGGCTACACCTTC. This encodes CASTSGVSYRGYGYTF. The full variable domain, rest sourced from reference TRBV19 and TRBJ1-2, is DGGITQSPKYLFRKEGQNVTLSCEQNLNHDAMYWYRQDPGQGLRLIYYSQIVNDFQKGDIAEGYSVSREKKESFPLTVTSAQKNPTAFYLCASTSGVSYRGYGYTFGSGTRLTVV.

V is TRBV6-5 and J is TRBJ1-6, with 7 bases identical to TRBD1. The CDR3 covers 14 residues. The J segment lost 7 bases and the V segment lost 6 bases, leaving 6 bases of the junction unmatched. Germline loops: CDR1 MNHEY, CDR2 SVGAGI. The CDR3 DNA is TGTGCCAGCAGCCTTGACAGGGTGAATTCACCCCTCCACTTT. Amino acids: CASSLDRVNSPLHF.

The CDR3 bases are TGCGCCAGCAGCTTAGACAGGGGAGAAGCTTTCTTT. Its protein product is CASSLDRGEAFF. The chain uses TRBV5-1 and TRBJ1-1, with TRBD1 identical over 8 bases. The CDR3 totals 12 residues. J was trimmed by 8 bases and V by 2 bases; bases with no gene match: 2. Germline V lookup: CDR1 SGHRS, CDR2 YFSETQ.

V gene TRBV24-1 combines with J gene TRBJ2-5; possible D gene TRBD2, 6 bases. CDR3 length: 15 amino acids. Per the germline V gene, CDR1 is KGHDR and CDR2 is SFDVKD. The ends were cut back, 3 bases at V and 3 bases at J, with 13 bases in the middle. CDR3 sequence (DNA): TGTGCCACCAGTGATCAGAGACTAGAAAAAGAGACCCAGTACTTC. Its protein product is CATSDQRLEKETQYF.

The chain recombines TRBV27 with TRBJ2-2, with TRBD2 matching over 8 bases. With V trimmed by 6 bases and J by 0 bases, 3 bases remained unmatched. This CDR3 is built from 15 residues. The germline V gene encodes CDR1 MNHEY and CDR2 SMNVEV (reference sequence). In DNA form, the CDR3 reads TGTGCCAGCAGCCCCGGGGGGGCGAACACCGGGGAGCTGTTTTTT. This sequence encodes CASSPGGANTGELFF.

The V call is TRBV5-1, the J call TRBJ2-5, with D unclear. V gave up 4 bases and J gave up 4 bases, with 14 bases separating them. Germline CDR1 reads SGHRS; CDR2 reads YFSETQ. The CDR3 spans 14 residues. The CDR3 sequence is CASSQVGGVETQYF. CDR3 bases: TGCGCCAGCAGCCAGGTCGGTGGTGTAGAGACCCAGTACTTC.

The genes are TRBV7-2 and TRBJ2-3; the match to TRBD2 covers 8 bases. This CDR3 is 17 amino acids long. Looked up from germline, CDR1 is SGHTA and CDR2 is FQGNSA. V trimming: 5 bases; J trimming: 1 base; junction bases outside the gene matches: 11. Written as DNA, the CDR3 is TGTGCCAGCAGCAACTGGCGGGAGGCCTGGGGCACAGATACGCAGTATTTT. Its translation is CASSNWREAWGTDTQYF.

This clone was recorded once. The chain links TRBV13 to TRBJ2-2; D not resolved. The length of the CDR3 is 13 residues. Germline-derived CDR1 and CDR2 are PRHDT and FYEKMQ (reference sequence). Trimming pared 3 bases from V and 6 bases from J, leaving 8 bases between. The CDR3 sequence: CASSLGDPGELFF. The CDR3, as DNA: TGTGCCAGCAGCTTGGGCGACCCCGGGGAGCTGTTTTTT.

The chain combines TRBV9 with TRBJ1-2, with D tentatively TRBD1 (6 bases). V was cut by 0 bases and J by 6 bases, with 9 bases left in between. Germline assignment: CDR1 SGDLS and CDR2 YYNGEE. The length of the CDR3 is 13 residues. The CDR3 nucleotides are TGTGCCAGCAGCGTAGACAGGGATGATGGCTACACCTTC. Residues: CASSVDRDDGYTF.

V is TRBV9 and J is TRBJ1-1, with D unclear. The V gene lost 1 base and the J gene lost 0 bases, with 4 bases spanning the gap. Germline values: CDR1 SGDLS, CDR2 YYNGEE. The CDR3 is made up of 13 amino acids. The CDR3 loop is CASSVFLNTEAFF. The CDR3 nucleotides are TGTGCCAGCAGCGTATTCTTGAACACTGAAGCTTTCTTT.

The V and J genes are TRBV7-8 and TRBJ1-1; D is unresolved. The ends were cut back, 5 bases at V and 1 base at J, with 8 bases in the middle. The CDR3 spans 13 residues. CDR1 and CDR2 (germline): SGHVS, FQNEAQ. The CDR3 reads CASSPDSNTEAFF. The DNA of the CDR3 is TGTGCCAGCAGCCCGGACTCGAACACTGAAGCTTTCTTT.